The rows below give T cell receptor beta chains drawn from one sample of a study of graft-versus-host responses after intestinal transplantation. The method was immunoSEQ multiplex PCR; TCRdb's version includes in-frame clones alone and lacks a portion of them. The data show tens of thousands of clones, 85% to 95% seen once. Their specific antigens are unknown. The sequencing used unstimulated CD8+ T cells sorted from spleen or lymph node cells, collected before intestinal transplant. The origin of the receptors is a human donor who received an intestinal transplant. Each CDR3 is given without its conserved first and last residue. Clone size, where shown, is once, few, many, or a class for clones that have expanded.

j_call clone_size v_call cdr3_aa
TRBJ2-1 - TRBV9 ASSVGGELSYNEQF
TRBJ2-1 - TRBV27 ASRVLAGGQNEQF
TRBJ2-7 - TRBV4-3 ASSLTFGGYEQY
TRBJ1-6 - TRBV19 ASSIMGQGNSPLH
TRBJ1-2 - TRBV30 AYETGEEGYT
TRBJ1-6 - TRBV10-3 AISDDTYSPLH
TRBJ1-4 few TRBV5-8 ASSSVRDREEKLF
TRBJ2-5 - TRBV2 ASSESQGQETQY
TRBJ1-4 - TRBV6-6 ASTSWAGQVNEKLF
TRBJ2-1 - TRBV7-8 ASSLDGGGFGWQF
TRBJ1-6 - TRBV6-5 ASSDGGGNSPLH
TRBJ1-1 - TRBV7-6 ASSLGFGGNTEAF
TRBJ1-1 - TRBV27 ASSARTGSEAF
TRBJ2-3 - TRBV11-2 ASSWTGGDTQY
TRBJ1-2 - TRBV29-1 SVGRPGQGDYGYT
TRBJ2-7 - TRBV5-1 ASSLAQSDYPYEQY
TRBJ2-3 - TRBV19 ASTRASGGSTDTQY
TRBJ2-7 - TRBV27 ASRVTSGVLGEQY
TRBJ1-2 - TRBV10-2 ASSESGVYGYT
TRBJ2-3 - TRBV7-9 ASRPDTGGRTDTQY
TRBJ2-1 - TRBV11-2 ASSSTGSSYNEQF
TRBJ1-1 - TRBV30 AWSADSDNTEAF
TRBJ1-3 few TRBV5-6 ASSLWGSGNTIY
TRBJ1-2 - TRBV27 ASSYKGEGYGYT
TRBJ1-3 - TRBV29-1 SVVGVDSGNTIY
TRBJ1-6 - TRBV4-1 ASSPPPGSHNSPLH
TRBJ2-4 - TRBV27 ASSPGGNIQY
TRBJ2-1 - TRBV29-1 SVVDNEQF
TRBJ1-1 - TRBV6-5 ASSYLGQGTAF
TRBJ2-7 - TRBV27 ASSSRTGSYEQY
TRBJ1-5 - TRBV7-9 ASTPTVLRGKPQH
TRBJ2-6 - TRBV15 ATSKRQGGANVLT
TRBJ2-2 - TRBV19 ASSIQSGEITGELF
TRBJ2-7 - TRBV18 ASSPTGGGSYEQY
TRBJ1-3 - TRBV7-9 ASSLGNLGAGNTIY
TRBJ2-3 - TRBV9 ASSPPGGASTDTQY
TRBJ1-5 - TRBV19 ASSIGQVAAVSNQPQH